This T cell receptor (beta chain) was found in a study of human T cells and chemical hapten exposure. Study details: The sensitizer, 2% DPC, was used on approximately 2 cm by approximately 2 cm of upper inner arm skin.

Broader study findings: With DPC sensitization, TCRs exceeding 1 in 1000 frequency showed no change.

This clonotype turned up a few times. Its cognate antigen is unknown. Trimming left V 6 bases short and J 6 bases short, with 17 bases between. The CDR3 spans 15 residues. Germline lookup yields CDR1 SGHTA and CDR2 FQGNSA. TCRdb analysed the RACE reads with MiXCR anew, one entry per CDR3 protein. The repertoire holds about 34,000 distinct CDR3 sequences, around 6.5% seen once, with around 10% in the top ten. Sample time point: patch test 1, 2 weeks after DPC sensitization. Treatment denoted: therapeutic diphenylcyclopropenone sensitization with weekly scalp DPC. Extraction of total RNA was performed on unfractionated whole blood. The study drew its donors from alopecia patients who were 18 to 70 years old and suitable for DPC.

The rearrangement links TRBV7-2 to TRBJ1-4, with D unresolved. Sequencing used whole blood, obtained in connection with sensitization to the hapten diphenylcyclopropenone (DPC). The receptor was derived from a woman aged 25 to 39 with alopecia areata. Some clones in this sample may be carry-over from other donors' samples. The CDR3 here is CASRRVALGYEKLFF. The DNA of the CDR3 is TGTGCCAGCAGGAGGGTTGCATTGGGTTATGAAAAACTGTTTTTT.